This TCR beta chain was identified during a study of T cells in Graves' hyperthyroidism and ophthalmopathy. Across the whole study: Any treatment followed the collection of peripheral blood at initial diagnosis. Findings of the study overall: Ophthalmopathy, as predicted by the model, came a median 6.5 months after the prediction.

RNA transcripts gave rise to amplified TCR beta CDR3 regions. HTBI primers were used for first-round RT-PCR of the TCR CDR3. MiXCR, applied by TCRdb to the multiplex PCR reads, yields one record per CDR3 protein. The data hold 450,000 to 650,000 distinct CDR3 sequences, with around 20% observed a single time. About this clonotype: Its antigen is currently unknown.

The definition of stable Graves' hyperthyroidism was no ophthalmopathy progression within 18 months. The hyperthyroidism patients had all been newly diagnosed, and their disease duration was under 2 months. Their ages ranged from 18 to 65 years. The specimen was blood. The TCR sequence derives from a young man with Graves' hyperthyroidism.

CDR3 amino acids: CAWSTEGSSYEQYF. CDR3 DNA sequence: TGTGCCTGGAGTACGGAGGGGAGCTCCTACGAGCAGTACTTC. V and J are TRBV30 and TRBJ2-7, with TRBD2 as a possible D gene (6 bases). Trimming removed 2 bases at V and 0 bases at J, with 11 bases between. The CDR3 sequence is 14 residues long. Germline CDR1 reads GTSNPN; CDR2 reads SVGIG (reference sequence). The full variable domain, in which reference TRBV30 and TRBJ2-7 provide the parts outside the CDR3, is SQTIHQWPATLVQPVGSPLSLECTVEGTSNPNLYWYRQAAGRGLQLLFYSVGIGQISSEVPQNLSASRPQDRQFILSSKKLLLSDSGFYLCAWSTEGSSYEQYFGPGTRLTVT.